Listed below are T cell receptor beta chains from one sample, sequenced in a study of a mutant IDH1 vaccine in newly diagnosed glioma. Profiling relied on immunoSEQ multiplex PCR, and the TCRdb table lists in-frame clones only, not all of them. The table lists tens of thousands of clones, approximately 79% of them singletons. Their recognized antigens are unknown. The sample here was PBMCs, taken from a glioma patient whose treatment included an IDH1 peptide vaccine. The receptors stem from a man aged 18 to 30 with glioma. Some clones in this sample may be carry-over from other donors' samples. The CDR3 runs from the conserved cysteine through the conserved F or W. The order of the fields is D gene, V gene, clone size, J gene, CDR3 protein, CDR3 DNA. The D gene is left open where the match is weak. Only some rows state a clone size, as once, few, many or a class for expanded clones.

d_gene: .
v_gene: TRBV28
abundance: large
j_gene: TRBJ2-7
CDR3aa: CASSFMGYEQYF
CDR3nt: TGTGCCAGCAGTTTTATGGGATACGAGCAGTACTTC

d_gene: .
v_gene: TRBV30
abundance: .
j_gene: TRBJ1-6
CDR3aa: CAWTRDRGFNSPLHF
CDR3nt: TGTGCCTGGACCCGAGATCGGGGATTTAATTCACCCCTCCACTTT

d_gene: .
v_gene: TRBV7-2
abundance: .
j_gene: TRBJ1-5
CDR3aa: CASSFSRAGNQPQHF
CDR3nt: TGTGCCAGCAGCTTTAGCAGGGCCGGCAATCAGCCCCAGCATTTT

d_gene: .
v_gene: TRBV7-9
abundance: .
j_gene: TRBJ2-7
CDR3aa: CASSYRSVSEQYF
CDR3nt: TGTGCCAGCAGCTACCGATCGGTCTCCGAGCAGTACTTC

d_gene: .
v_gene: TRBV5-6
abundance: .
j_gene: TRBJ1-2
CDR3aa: CASSLGRRPLGYGYTF
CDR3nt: TGTGCCAGCAGCTTGGGACGAAGGCCCCTCGGCTATGGCTACACCTTC

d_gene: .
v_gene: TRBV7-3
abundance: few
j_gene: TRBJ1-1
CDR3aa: CASSLSGANTEAFF
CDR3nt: TGTGCCAGCAGCTTAAGTGGGGCGAACACTGAAGCTTTCTTT

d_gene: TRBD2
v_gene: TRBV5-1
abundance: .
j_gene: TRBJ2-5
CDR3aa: CASSGIAGGQETQYF
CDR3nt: TGCGCCAGCAGCGGGATAGCGGGGGGGCAAGAGACCCAGTACTTC

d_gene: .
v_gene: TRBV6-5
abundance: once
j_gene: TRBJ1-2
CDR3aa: CASSYSAGPRRGYTF
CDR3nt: TGTGCCAGCAGTTACTCGGCGGGGCCCCGGCGCGGCTACACCTTC

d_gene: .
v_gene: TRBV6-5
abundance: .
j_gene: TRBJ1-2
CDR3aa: CASSYDRYYGYTF
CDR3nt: TGTGCCAGCAGTTATGACAGATACTATGGCTACACCTTC

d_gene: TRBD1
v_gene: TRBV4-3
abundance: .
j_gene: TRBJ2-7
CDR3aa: CASSPRQGAYEQYF
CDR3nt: TGCGCCAGCAGCCCCCGACAGGGGGCCTACGAGCAGTACTTC